This T cell receptor (beta chain) is from a study of cytomegalovirus exposure and HLA in healthy donors. Regarding this clone: Its matching antigen is unknown.

The CDR3 totals 15 residues. CDR1 and CDR2 from the germline V gene are LNHNV and YYDKDF (reference sequence). Trimming left V 0 bases short and J 6 bases short, with 11 bases between. The PCR ran on 60 Vbeta and 13 Jbeta primers. TCRdb's table, derived via immunoSEQ multiplex PCR, lists solely in-frame clones and lacks some. The sample lists about 38,000 clones; 70% to 90% were seen once. Notes on the study in general: It was shown in a later analysis that HLA-associated TCR beta chains were more clonally expanded than other, equally common chains. Later analysis placed DRB1 highest and HLA-C lowest in TCR association rates, which differed by HLA locus. Across donors, most TCRs were seen rarely, yet some public ones were widespread.

Sequencing was performed on PBMCs. The clonotype originates from a woman aged 40 to 50 in good health and CMV-seropositive. The rearrangement uses TRBV15 and TRBJ2-2; D may be TRBD2 (7 bases). CDR3 residues: CATSREGGLAGELFF. CDR3 nucleotides: TGTGCCACCAGCAGAGAGGGGGGGCTCGCCGGGGAGCTGTTTTTT.